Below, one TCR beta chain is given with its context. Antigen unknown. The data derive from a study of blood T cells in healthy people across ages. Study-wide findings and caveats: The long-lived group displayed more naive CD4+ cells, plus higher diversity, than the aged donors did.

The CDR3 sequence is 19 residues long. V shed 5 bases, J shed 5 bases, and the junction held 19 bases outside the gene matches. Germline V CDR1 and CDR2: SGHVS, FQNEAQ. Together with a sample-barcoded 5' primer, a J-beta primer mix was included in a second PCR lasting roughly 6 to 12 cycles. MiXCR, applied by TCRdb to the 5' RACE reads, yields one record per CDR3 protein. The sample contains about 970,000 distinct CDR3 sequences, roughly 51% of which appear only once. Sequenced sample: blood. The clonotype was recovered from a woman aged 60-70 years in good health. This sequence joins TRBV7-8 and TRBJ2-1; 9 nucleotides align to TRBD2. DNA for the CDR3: TGTGCCAGCAGCCCAACCCCGAGAAAAGCGGGAGGTTATAACAATGAGCAGTTCTTC. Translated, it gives CASSPTPRKAGGYNNEQFF. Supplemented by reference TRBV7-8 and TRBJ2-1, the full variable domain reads GAGVSQSPRYKVAKRGQDVALRCDPISGHVSLFWYQQALGQGPEFLTYFQNEAQLDKSGLPSDRFFAERPEGSVSTLKIQRTQQEDSAVYLCASSPTPRKAGGYNNEQFFGPGTRLTVL.